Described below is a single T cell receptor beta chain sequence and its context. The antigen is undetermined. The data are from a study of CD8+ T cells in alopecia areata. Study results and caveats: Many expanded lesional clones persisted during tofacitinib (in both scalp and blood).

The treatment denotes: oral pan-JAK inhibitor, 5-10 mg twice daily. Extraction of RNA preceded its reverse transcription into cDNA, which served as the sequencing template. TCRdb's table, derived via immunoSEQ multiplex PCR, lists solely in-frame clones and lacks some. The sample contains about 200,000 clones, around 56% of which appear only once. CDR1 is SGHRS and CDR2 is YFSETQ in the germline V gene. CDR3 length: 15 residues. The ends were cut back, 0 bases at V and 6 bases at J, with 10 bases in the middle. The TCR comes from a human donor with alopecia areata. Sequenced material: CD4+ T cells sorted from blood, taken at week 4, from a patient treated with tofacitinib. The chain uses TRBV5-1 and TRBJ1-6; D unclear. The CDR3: CASSLDGEGNSPLHF. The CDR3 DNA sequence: TGCGCCAGCAGCTTGGATGGAGAGGGTAATTCACCCCTCCACTTT.